The subject of this entry is one T cell receptor beta chain. This sample was included in a study of control samples from healthy donors and cancer patients. Trimming removed 0 bases from V and 7 bases from J, with 6 bases in between. The CDR3 extends over 13 amino acids. Looked up from germline, CDR1 is MNHEY and CDR2 is SVGEGT. Clones were read by immunoSEQ multiplex PCR, and TCRdb kept only the in-frame ones, dropping some. This table has approximately 150,000 clones, about 93% appearing once. The sequence derives from a woman younger than 45 in good health. The chain combines TRBV6-2 or TRBV6-3 with TRBJ1-4, with a tentative D call TRBD1 (5 bases). The sequenced sample consisted of blood. CDR3: CASSYSGGEKLFF. DNA for the CDR3: TGTGCCAGCAGTTACTCGGGGGGTGAAAAACTGTTTTTT.